The T cell receptor (beta chain) under discussion was sequenced for a study of T cell responses to AZD1222 COVID-19 vaccine. Produced via immunoSEQ multiplex PCR; TCRdb's table is partial and in-frame only. The profile shows 170,000 or so clones, 90% of them singletons. This CDR3 is 15 amino acids long. Germline CDR1 reads SEHNR; CDR2 reads FQNEAQ (reference sequence). Trimming took off 0 bases at V and 6 bases at J, with 12 bases between the two ends. This chain connects TRBV7-9 to TRBJ1-5; D remains unclear. The starting material was peripheral blood, obtained on day 0 of AZD1222 vaccination. This sequence originates from an adult in good health. The CDR3: CASSLATGEAQPQHF. In nucleotides, the CDR3 is TGTGCCAGCAGCTTAGCGACTGGGGAGGCTCAGCCCCAGCATTTT.